The clone carrying this T cell receptor (beta chain) was found a few times. Profiling relied on immunoSEQ multiplex PCR, and the TCRdb table lists in-frame clones only, not all of them. This sample has 200,000 or so clones, with about 87% found just once. This sample was included in a study of blood T cell repertoires in COVID-19. The receptor comes from a woman aged 25 to 39 who had been exposed to COVID-19. The specimen sequenced was PBMCs or T cells enriched from blood (not recorded which).

The CDR3 loop reads CSVEVTSGTIRETQYF. CDR3 DNA sequence: TGCAGCGTTGAAGTGACTAGCGGGACGATTAGGGAGACCCAGTACTTC. This rearrangement joins TRBV29-1 to TRBJ2-5; 11 nucleotides agree with TRBD2. J lost 5 bases, V lost 1 base, and 9 bases had no gene match. The CDR3 has 16 residues. Germline loops: CDR1 SQVTM, CDR2 ANQGSEA.